This TCR beta chain derives from a study of CD8 T cells in Susac syndrome. Multiple sclerosis controls were treatment-naive patients with stable or active relapsing-remitting disease. FACS was used to enrich TEMRA cells, whereas the CD8+ and CD4+ T cells were obtained by negative isolation. RNA in amounts of about 0.5 to 1 ug was reverse transcribed with random hexamers. The method of amplification for TCR beta CDR3 was immunoSEQ multiplex PCR, covering 54 Vbeta and 13 Jbeta. TCRdb reanalysed the immunoSEQ multiplex PCR reads using MiXCR and keeps one entry per CDR3 protein. The sample lists around 270,000 distinct CDR3 sequences; approximately 91% were seen once. The germline V and J ends were trimmed by 6 bases and 3 bases, with 6 bases remaining between them. This CDR3 spans 12 amino acids. Per the germline V gene, CDR1 is MDHEN and CDR2 is SYDVKM.

V usage is TRBV28 and J usage is TRBJ2-4, with D unresolved. The sample was CD8+ T cells from PBMCs. The receptor was isolated from a human donor with multiple sclerosis. CDR3 region: CASSPGKNIQYF. CDR3 DNA: TGTGCCAGCAGCCCGGGCAAAAACATTCAGTACTTC.